The entry below describes one TCR beta chain. Antigen specificity is unknown. The sample is drawn from a study of chemoradiotherapy in HPV16-positive cancers. Study background: Functional T-cell assays on a couple of HPV16-positive patients' cells defined candidate HPV-specific clones and common TCR motifs. Study-level points and caveats: Functional assays defining HPV-specific T cells used only a couple of HPV16-positive patients. Candidate HPV-specific clones and E7-related TCR motifs grew in tumor during treatment. Better recurrence-free survival went with HPV-responsive T-cell expansion in HPV16-positive patients.

Measured with immunoSEQ multiplex PCR; TCRdb has only the in-frame clones, and not every one. The repertoire holds about 11,000 clones, with approximately 90% as singletons. The input for sequencing was blood, taken from a patient who underwent chemoradiotherapy. The source of this sequence is a human donor with HPV-associated anogenital cancer.

The CDR3 protein is CASSLGASNTEAFF. Here the CDR3 DNA reads TGTGCCAGCAGCTTAGGGGCCTCGAACACTGAAGCTTTCTTT. The chain uses TRBV11-3 and TRBJ1-1, with D hard to call. CDR1 and CDR2 from the germline V gene are SGHNT and YENEEA. The CDR3 covers 14 residues. The V and J ends lost 1 base and 1 base respectively, with 7 bases between them.